The following is a T cell receptor beta chain sequence with its context. Ten or more counts support this clone. The target of this receptor is not known. The record has no base qualities; no much larger clone is one base away. The germline V gene (reference sequence) sets CDR1 to WNHNN and CDR2 to SYGVQD. Germline trimming amounts to 3 bases on V and 6 bases on J, with 8 as the count of junction bases outside the gene matches. The CDR3 goes from the cysteine to the phenylalanine over 16 residues. Solely the CDR3 DNA is kept, with 48 bases framed from the first base. The data stem from a study of cytomegalovirus exposure and HLA in healthy donors (dated 2017 in TCRdb). About the full investigation: In an earlier analysis of under 600 of the donors, around 290 Gb of sequence data and 95 million to 130 million unique TCR beta sequences from 180 million or so T cells were reported. An early release that covered 640 HLA-typed donors contained about 300 gigabases of sequencing data and 75 million to 100 million unique TCR sequences. Of the roughly 400 genotyped donors, roughly 76% were placed in the genetic ancestry cluster associated with self-reported Caucasian donors. The aim of the study was to test whether cataloging public T cell receptors could identify signatures of past pathogen exposure. Using immunosequencing, the study profiled T cell repertoires from 640 or so subjects and related those repertoires to cytomegalovirus serostatus. Besides the first cohort of around 700 subjects, a separate validation cohort made up of some 110 different subjects was used. To predict cytomegalovirus infection status, the study brought together high-throughput TCR immunosequencing, statistical association of individual TCRs with disease status, and machine learning. In a later analysis, previously published TCR beta repertoires from 550 to 750 donors were re-analyzed and high-resolution HLA genotyping was added so that TCR occurrence patterns could be studied. The later analysis used no new phenotypic data to find candidate immune exposures, relying instead on TCR beta sequences and their occurrence across donors. An earlier analysis of 587 of the donors used high-throughput TCR beta sequencing to judge whether each TCR beta V gene segment behaved as functional or pseudogenic. Donor age, sex, ethnicity and CMV serostatus were compiled together with the repertoire data. A later genetic analysis took genome-wide SNP genotypes for about three fifths of the 666 donors and used that subset as a discovery cohort. All discovery cohort repertoires had been generated on a single sequencing platform. HLA typing included class I and class II loci at four-digit resolution. Typing coverage differed by locus: A, B, C, DRB1 and DQB1 were typed in about 629-640 donors, DQA1 in 522, DPA1 in nearly 610, and DPB1 in just under 490. Four to six DR-DQ haplotypes were handled as single units for association and clustering, since linkage in the cohort was strong. Across around 400 genotyped donors of the cohort, an average of approximately 240,000 unique TCR beta nucleotide sequences per donor were sequenced, and roughly 17% of those sequences were non-productive.

Overall results and qualifications from the work: A later analysis found that most CMV-associated TCR beta chains appeared HLA-restricted, with HLA associations seemingly driven largely by CMV exposure. Cytomegalovirus status was reported to be diagnosed by the classifier with high specificity and sensitivity in both the original and validation cohorts. Assigning TCR associations to individual alleles was difficult when HLA alleles, especially DR and DQ, strongly co-occurred. HLA typing was unavailable for some donors at each locus, so association tests used only the typed subset. A total of some 180 TCR beta chains were listed by the study as associated with cytomegalovirus. An association between a missense DCLRE1C variant and V-gene and J-gene trimming of TCR beta chains was found in a later genetic analysis and replicated in an independent cohort. The authors suggested that the approach could potentially be extended to other disease states and immunological phenotypes. In a later analysis, 15,000 to 20,000 TCR beta sequences were associated with specific HLA alleles at a false discovery rate of 0.05. A further reported finding was that TCR beta sequences accurately predicted the HLA-A and HLA-B alleles for most subjects in the first cohort. Immune exposure information for the cohort was limited to CMV serostatus. The presence/absence analyses assumed that sequencing depth was roughly uniform across donors, and that assumption may not be true. Because counts were too low, some 17 rarely observed V segments, including chromosome 9 orphons, were left out of the earlier analysis of a few hundred of the donors. Most TCR sequences were seen in very few donors, while some public TCRs were found in many individuals. Because the 87-base-pair reads could not distinguish some IMGT-functional V segments, including TRBV6-2 and TRBV6-3, those segments were excluded. A few of the identified cytomegalovirus-associated TCR beta chains were confirmed in vitro to be specific for cytomegalovirus antigens. Linkage disequilibrium might explain the correlated functional status among segregating V segments, but an unknown experimental factor could not be ruled out. In a later analysis, HLA-associated TCR beta chains showed more clonal expansion and lower generation probabilities than non-associated chains that were equally common. In a later analysis, the rate of TCR association differed among HLA loci, with DRB1 alleles having the most associated TCRs and HLA-C alleles having the fewest. This cohort had only TCR beta chains sequenced, and the lack of alpha or paired-chain data limited which features could be detected. According to a later analysis, parvovirus B19, influenza, CMV and Epstein-Barr virus appeared linked to several top co-occurrence clusters. In a later genetic analysis, fewer N-insertions in productive TCRs were reported among donors in an Asian-associated ancestry cluster than the roughly 700-donor mean. The sequencing pipeline was judged likely to have produced a cluster of highly shared sequence variants as a technical artifact. An earlier analysis of some 590 of the donors showed that most TCR beta V segments appeared in productive rearrangements either about 87% or about 30% of the time, which broadly matched IMGT annotations.

Library construction relied on the immunoSEQ multiplex PCR assay. For the multiplex PCR, a mixture combining 60 forward primers for TCR Vbeta segments and 13 reverse primers for TCR Jbeta segments was used. Amplification of the CDR3 region of rearranged TCR beta genes was performed with a multiplex PCR assay on genomic DNA. The Illumina HiSeq System was used to sequence the amplified TCR beta libraries as 87-base-pair reads. Processing in the source paper ran as follows. A later analysis counted some 74 million unique TCR beta chains across the 650 to 700 repertoires, and around 12 million of these chains were shared by at least two donors. A nearest-neighbor algorithm error-corrected the raw reads and collapsed the reads into unique sequences, merging closely related sequences to remove PCR and sequencing errors. Alignment of CDR3 sequences to IMGT reference sequences was used to assign V, D and J gene segments. For a sequence to be retained, a match of at least six nucleotides to both a V gene segment and a J gene segment was required. Rearrangements were classified as productive when the CDR3 lacked stop codons and remained in frame with V and J, and all other rearrangements were classified as non-productive. Following IMGT convention, CDR3 was defined as the stretch from the second conserved V-encoded cysteine to the conserved J-encoded phenylalanine. The earlier analysis of about 570 of the donors excluded any sequence lacking an unambiguous match to a single V gene segment. An earlier analysis of several hundred of the donors called V segments functional above 56.7% productive rearrangements and segregating when the between-donor standard deviation exceeded 5%. A statistical classification framework was built to diagnose cytomegalovirus status from the catalog of TCR beta chain sequences. In a later analysis, V and J genes were assigned by comparing TCR nucleotide sequences against IMGT/GENE-DB human TR gene sequences. A later analysis assigned CDR3 sequences and most-parsimonious VDJ recombination scenarios with the TCRdist pipeline. A later analysis defined each TCR beta chain by its CDR3 amino acid sequence plus V-gene family, and excluded reads lacking a unique V-gene family. A later analysis removed 500 to 650 highly shared, low-generation-probability nucleotide sequences to deal with suspected cross-contamination and a sequencing artifact. For each public chain, a later analysis derived a clonal expansion index from normalized ranks of inferred template counts within each repertoire. In a later analysis, generation probabilities were computed with a VDJ recombination model fitted to out-of-frame rearrangements, and the resulting probabilities were checked against IGoR. Hypergeometric tests were used in a later analysis to score TCR-TCR, TCR-HLA and TCR-CMV co-occurrence, with a repertoire-size bias correction applied to the TCR pairs. To estimate false discovery rates, a later analysis permuted the HLA or CMV assignments 20 times. In a later analysis, co-occurring TCRs were grouped with DBSCAN, and TCRdist sequence similarity was added when clustering was performed within HLA-allele-positive subsets. Co-occurrence clustering excluded repertoires with fewer than 30,000 or more than 120,000 public chains, plus five with anomalous nucleotide sharing. Here the immuneACCESS table is served through TCRdb, limited to in-frame sequences with V and J called. Missing clones are a known gap in these copies; in checked studies unresolved V genes cover under half, and the rest lacks a known reason. That table is the source of V, J and clone size, and D and trimming were worked out from the DNA. The sample table contains hundreds of thousands of clones; only one count was recorded for about four fifths of them. Jointly, the top ten make up approximately 6% of the sample.

The cohort consisted of 600 to 700 healthy bone marrow donors. All cohort members were sampled while nominally healthy, although unrecorded immune exposures were likely present. The donor tested CMV seropositive, placing the donor among the 290 or so seropositive members of the cohort. Each donor provided a peripheral blood sample, and peripheral blood mononuclear cells were used for TCR beta sequencing. The Qiagen DNeasy Blood Extraction Kit was used to extract genomic DNA from the blood cell samples. The specimen sequenced was PBMCs. The V gene is TRBV10-1 and the J gene is TRBJ2-3, and 11 bases in between align with TRBD2. The TCR sequence derives from a man in his forties or fifties in good health and CMV-seropositive. The DNA reads TGCGCCAGCAGTGAAGGGACTAGCGGCCTTTGGGATACGCAGTATTTT. This is translated as CASSEGTSGLWDTQYF.